The 20 T cell receptor beta chains in this list originate from one sample, sequenced in a study of OX40 agonist ivuxolimab in advanced cancers. The data were produced by immunoSEQ multiplex PCR, yet TCRdb's version contains in-frame clones alone and is incomplete. The data contain fewer than 45,000 clones, approximately 87% of them singletons. Sequenced material: CD4+ or CD8+ T cells sorted from blood, taken in a trial of the OX40 agonist ivuxolimab. All receptors come from an adult with an advanced solid tumor such as melanoma, head and neck, liver or kidney cancer.

This sequence joins TRBV5-1 and TRBJ1-5; tentative D call: TRBD1 (5 bases). CDR3 size: 15 residues. The ends were cut back, 4 bases at V and 1 base at J, with 12 bases in the middle. Germline CDR1 is SGHRS and CDR2 is YFSETQ. The CDR3 coding sequence is TGCGCCAGCAGCCTCTCGGGACTCAGCAATCAGCCCCAGCATTTT. This codes for CASSLSGLSNQPQHF.

This clone has only one observation. V is TRBV29-1 and J is TRBJ2-7; TRBD1 is a possible D gene (5 bases). The CDR3 runs to 12 residues. V gave up 4 bases and J gave up 6 bases, with 13 bases separating them. Germline CDR1 and CDR2: SQVTM and ANQGSEA. The CDR3 nucleotides are TGCAGCGTTGTAGTTCAGGGCGTCGAGCAGTACTTC. Protein: CSVVVQGVEQYF.

The chain carries TRBV4-2 and TRBJ2-3; no reliable D call. CDR3 length: 13 residues. V was trimmed by 0 bases and J by 7 bases, leaving 8 bases between them. Looked up from germline, CDR1 is LGHNA and CDR2 is YNFKEQ. This CDR3 reads CASSQDWGNTQYF. CDR3 nucleotides: TGTGCCAGCAGCCAAGATTGGGGAAATACGCAGTATTTT.

This chain joins TRBV28 and TRBJ1-6; D possibly corresponds to TRBD1 (6 bases). V gave up 5 bases and J gave up 0 bases, with 17 bases separating them. The CDR3 is 18 residues long. The V gene's germline CDR1 is MDHEN and CDR2 SYDVKM. The CDR3 region has the DNA TGTGCCAGCAGTATATCCACAGGGTTGGGCTCCTATAATTCACCCCTCCACTTT. It encodes CASSISTGLGSYNSPLHF.

A single count supports this clone. V is TRBV5-1 and J is TRBJ1-1; D is possibly TRBD1 (5 bases). CDR1 is SGHRS and CDR2 is YFSETQ in the germline V gene. The CDR3 runs to 14 residues. The V end lost 1 base, the J end lost 5 bases, and 12 bases lay between the germline ends. CDR3 loop: CASSLSGFGTEAFF. CDR3 coding DNA: TGCGCCAGCAGCTTGTCAGGGTTCGGGACTGAAGCTTTCTTT.

The chain uses TRBV7-6 and TRBJ2-3, with 10 bases that match TRBD2. CDR3 length: 15 amino acids. Germline CDR1 SGHVS, CDR2 FNYEAQ. Germline trimming cut 4 bases from V and 3 bases from J; bases unmatched to any gene: 4. CDR3 coding DNA: TGTGCCAGCAGCTCCGGACTAGCGGAAACAGATACGCAGTATTTT. Translation: CASSSGLAETDTQYF.

This clone was seen only once. The rearrangement uses TRBV5-4 and TRBJ2-7, with 14 nucleotides matching TRBD2. Germline trimming cut 3 bases from V and 7 bases from J; bases unmatched to any gene: 6. There are 15 residues in the CDR3. The V gene's germline CDR1 is SGHNT and CDR2 YYREEE (reference sequence). DNA for the CDR3: TGTGCCAGCAGCTCGAGACTAGCGGGGGGGCTTGAGCAGTACTTC. Its protein product is CASSSRLAGGLEQYF.

The rearrangement joins TRBV4-1 to TRBJ2-1; D unclear. Between the trimmed V and J ends, which lost 4 bases and 0 bases, there was a span of 10 bases. Germline CDR1 and CDR2: MGHRA and YSYEKL. The CDR3 totals 15 residues. CDR3 region: CASSPGGSSYNEQFF. The DNA of the CDR3 is TGCGCCAGCAGCCCCGGTGGAAGCTCCTACAATGAGCAGTTCTTC.

In this sample, this clone turned up a few times. The rearrangement joins TRBV5-1 to TRBJ2-1; 10 bases align to TRBD2. The germline V gene has CDR1 SGHRS and CDR2 YFSETQ. The CDR3 runs to 16 residues. Losses at the gene ends were 0 bases for V and 7 bases for J; bases not matched to a gene: 7. CDR3 amino acids: CASSLVRSGGANEQFF. As DNA, the CDR3 is TGCGCCAGCAGCTTGGTCCGGAGCGGGGGGGCAAATGAGCAGTTCTTC. Filled out from reference TRBV5-1 and TRBJ2-1, the complete variable domain reads KAGVTQTPRYLIKTRGQQVTLSCSPISGHRSVSWYQQTPGQGLQFLFEYFSETQRNKGNFPGRFSGRQFSNSRSEMNVSTLELGDSALYLCASSLVRSGGANEQFFGPGTRLTVL.

This chain connects TRBV4-2 to TRBJ2-4; D uncertain. The CDR3 totals 15 residues. V was clipped by 0 bases and J by 8 bases, with 14 bases between them. Germline CDR1 reads LGHNA; CDR2 reads YNFKEQ. The CDR3 nucleotides are TGTGCCAGCAGCCAAGAAAGTTCTACCCCTCACATTCAGTACTTC. This codes for CASSQESSTPHIQYF.

This clone is medium-sized within its sample. The chain recombines TRBV29-1 with TRBJ1-5; TRBD1 aligns across 8 bases. Per germline, CDR1 SQVTM and CDR2 ANQGSEA. Unmatched junction bases numbered 0, after V lost 1 base and J lost 1 base. The CDR3 spans 14 residues. The CDR3 nucleotides are TGCAGCGTTGAAGCAGGGGGCAGCAATCAGCCCCAGCATTTT. It yields the protein CSVEAGGSNQPQHF.

V gene TRBV7-3 combines with J gene TRBJ2-7; the D is unclear. Germline V gene sequence: CDR1 SGHTA, CDR2 FQGTGA. The CDR3 length is 12 residues. Between the trimmed V and J ends, which lost 3 bases and 8 bases, there was a span of 11 bases. The CDR3 here is CASSLADRKQYF. The CDR3 nucleotides are TGTGCCAGCAGCTTGGCAGATCGAAAGCAGTACTTC.

This rearrangement joins TRBV6-6 to TRBJ1-5; D gene unclear. The CDR3 covers 15 residues. CDR1 MNHNY and CDR2 SVGAGI come from the germline V gene (reference sequence). V lost 6 bases and J lost 4, with 16 bases in between. The CDR3 is CASRPGHVFNQPQHF. Written as DNA, the CDR3 is TGTGCCAGCAGGCCGGGCCATGTCTTTAATCAGCCCCAGCATTTT.

The chain couples TRBV15 to TRBJ2-6; D remains unclear. CDR1 is LNHNV and CDR2 is YYDKDF in the germline V gene (reference sequence). With 1 base removed from V and 0 bases from J, the gap between germline ends came to 10 bases. The length of the CDR3 is 17 residues. The CDR3 protein is CATSRASTSSGANVLTF. CDR3 bases: TGTGCCACCAGCAGAGCATCAACCTCCTCTGGGGCCAACGTCCTGACTTTC.

This chain joins TRBV5-1 and TRBJ2-1; 12 positions agree with TRBD2. V lost 1 base, J lost 4 bases, and 6 bases stayed unmatched. The CDR3 is 17 residues long. The V gene's germline CDR1 is SGHRS and CDR2 YFSETQ. CDR3 in DNA: TGCGCCAGCAGCTTGTCGCCTAGCGGGAGGGTATACAATGAGCAGTTCTTC. This encodes CASSLSPSGRVYNEQFF.

The V and J genes are TRBV2 and TRBJ2-1, with D possibly matching TRBD2 (5 bases). Trimming took off 8 bases at V and 5 bases at J, with 13 bases between the two ends. The CDR3 runs 13 residues. The germline V gene encodes CDR1 SNHLY and CDR2 FYNNEI. In DNA form, the CDR3 reads TGTGCCAGCGGACGGGAAATGGACAATGAGCAGTTCTTC. It yields the protein CASGREMDNEQFF.

This clone was detected a few times. V usage is TRBV5-6 and J usage is TRBJ2-5; 7 nucleotides align to TRBD1. V lost 4 bases and J lost 5; bases outside the gene matches: 5. Per the germline V gene, CDR1 is SGHDT and CDR2 is YYEEEE. The CDR3 contains 13 residues. Written as DNA, the CDR3 is TGTGCCAGCAGCGCAGGGGGTGGCGAGACCCAGTACTTC. It codes for CASSAGGGETQYF.

V gene TRBV6-6 combines with J gene TRBJ1-2; D not resolved. The CDR3 sequence is 15 residues long. Looked up from germline, CDR1 is MNHNY and CDR2 is SVGAGI (reference sequence). Trimming removed 0 bases from V and 3 bases from J, with 11 bases in between. The CDR3, as DNA: TGTGCCAGCAGTTACTCGGTTTACAGACACTATGGCTACACCTTC. It encodes CASSYSVYRHYGYTF.

The V and J genes are TRBV5-4 and TRBJ2-3; 7 bases agree with TRBD2. The V segment lost 0 bases and the J segment 1 base; nucleotides outside the gene matches: 5. CDR3 length: 16 residues. Looked up from germline, CDR1 is SGHNT and CDR2 is YYREEE (reference sequence). CDR3 in amino acids: CASSLGAGDGTDTQYF. CDR3 DNA sequence: TGTGCCAGCAGCTTGGGTGCGGGGGATGGCACAGATACGCAGTATTTT.

The chain uses TRBV19 and TRBJ1-4; 10 bases are shared with TRBD1. This CDR3 region has 13 residues. Per the germline V gene, CDR1 is LNHDA and CDR2 is SQIVND (reference sequence). V trimming: 7 bases; J trimming: 8 bases; junction bases outside the gene matches: 4. The CDR3 DNA follows: TGTGCCAGTATCGGGACAGGGGTCGAAAAACTGTTTTTT. This gives the protein CASIGTGVEKLFF.